This T cell receptor beta chain was captured by sequencing in a study of cytomegalovirus exposure and HLA in healthy donors. General study results and limits: A few CMV-associated chains were confirmed in vitro to be specific for CMV antigens. An observed cluster of highly shared sequence variants was recorded as a likely sequencing artifact. TCR beta V segments were, for the most part, productive about 87% or about 30% of the time in an earlier analysis.

Likely unrecorded immune exposures existed in these nominally healthy donors. A note on this clone: Its antigen is not known.

The PCR employed 60 Vbeta primers together with 13 Jbeta primers. Method: immunoSEQ multiplex PCR; TCRdb's copy keeps in-frame clones and lacks some. Its table lists about 48,000 clones. The CDR3 has 16 residues. Germline-derived CDR1 and CDR2 are MNHNS and SASEGT. Trimming cost V 4 bases and J 1 base; bases outside gene matches: 7. J is TRBJ1-2 and V is TRBV6-1, with 9 bases that match TRBD1. Sequences were obtained from PBMCs. This receptor was obtained from a male donor in good health and CMV-seropositive. Here the CDR3 DNA reads TGTGCCAGCAGTGGGAGGGACAGGGAACGTAACTATGGCTACACCTTC. Translating gives CASSGRDRERNYGYTF.